The clone carrying this T cell receptor (beta chain) was recorded once. Produced via immunoSEQ multiplex PCR; TCRdb's table is partial and in-frame only. The repertoire consists of roughly 100,000 clones, with about four fifths occurring once and the leading ten covering 15% to 20%. CDR3 size: 15 residues. The V and J ends lost 3 bases and 4 bases respectively, with 13 bases between them. Germline CDR1 is LNHDA and CDR2 is SQIVND (reference sequence). The sample comes from a study of blood T cell repertoires in COVID-19. Across the whole study: Samples representing acute and convalescent COVID-19 were sourced from the United States, Italy and Spain.

The TCR sequence derives from a human donor in a cohort sampled during active COVID-19. The genes are TRBV19 and TRBJ1-5; D gene unclear. Sequencing was performed on peripheral blood. CDR3 region: CASSISVAYNQPQHF. CDR3 coding DNA: TGTGCCAGTAGTATTTCAGTAGCCTATAATCAGCCCCAGCATTTT. Full variable domain (outside the CDR3, taken from reference TRBV19 and TRBJ1-5): DGGITQSPKYLFRKEGQNVTLSCEQNLNHDAMYWYRQDPGQGLRLIYYSQIVNDFQKGDIAEGYSVSREKKESFPLTVTSAQKNPTAFYLCASSISVAYNQPQHFGDGTRLSIL.